Each of the 22 T cell receptor beta chains below was sequenced from the same sample in a study of cytomegalovirus exposure and HLA in healthy donors. 60 Vbeta and 13 Jbeta primers were used in PCR. TCRdb's table, derived via immunoSEQ multiplex PCR, lists solely in-frame clones and lacks some. The sample holds 100,000 or so clones, 79% seen once. Sequenced: PBMCs. The receptors shown here come from a female donor in good health and CMV-seropositive.

The J gene is TRBJ2-1, the V gene TRBV30; D is perhaps TRBD2 (6 bases). The V end was cut by 3 bases, the J end by 5 bases, with 14 bases between. Germline values: CDR1 GTSNPN, CDR2 SVGIG (reference sequence). CDR3 size: 14 residues. The CDR3 DNA follows: TGTGCCTGGAGCTCCCGGGGGTTGGACAATGAGCAGTTCTTC. This sequence encodes CAWSSRGLDNEQFF.

The chain carries TRBV29-1 and TRBJ1-2, with D perhaps TRBD1 (6 bases). The CDR3 has 14 residues. V was clipped by 6 bases and J by 0 bases, with 14 bases between them. Germline V gene lookup returns CDR1 SQVTM and CDR2 ANQGSEA. DNA for the CDR3: TGCAGCGTCCCTCGGGGGGCATCTAACTATGGCTACACCTTC. The encoded protein is CSVPRGASNYGYTF.

Of note for this clone: The junction does not match germline at one end; this may be a read error. The chain is built from TRBV7-9 and TRBJ2-7, with D maybe TRBD2 (6 bases). CDR1 and CDR2 from the germline V gene are SEHNR and FQNEAQ (reference sequence). The CDR3 runs 17 residues. CDR3 in DNA: TGTTCCAGCAGCTTAGCGGTCGGAGGACTCAGCTCCTACGAGCAGTACTTC. Encoded protein: CSSSLAVGGLSSYEQYF. Full variable domain (missing parts from reference TRBV7-9 and TRBJ2-7): DTGVSQNPRHKITKRGQNVTFRCDPISEHNRLYWYRQTLGQGPEFLTYFQNEAQLEKSRLLSDRFSAERPKGSFSTLEIQRTEQGDSAMYLCSSSLAVGGLSSYEQYFGPGTRLTVT.

The gene calls are TRBV19 and TRBJ2-1; D is perhaps TRBD2 (6 bases). CDR3 length: 17 amino acids. The V gene's germline CDR1 is LNHDA and CDR2 SQIVND (reference sequence). V lost 8 bases, J lost 3 bases, and 23 bases lay in between. CDR3 residues: CASRSGDPRLDYNEQFF. In DNA form, the CDR3 reads TGTGCCAGTCGAAGCGGCGACCCACGACTAGACTACAATGAGCAGTTCTTC. The whole variable domain, filled in from reference TRBV19 and TRBJ2-1, reads DGGITQSPKYLFRKEGQNVTLSCEQNLNHDAMYWYRQDPGQGLRLIYYSQIVNDFQKGDIAEGYSVSREKKESFPLTVTSAQKNPTAFYLCASRSGDPRLDYNEQFFGPGTRLTVL.

V usage is TRBV5-1 and J usage is TRBJ2-3; 8 bases match TRBD1. Trimming removed 4 bases from V and 2 bases from J; junction bases left unmatched: 6. The length of the CDR3 is 15 residues. Germline V gene sequence: CDR1 SGHRS, CDR2 YFSETQ. Here the CDR3 reads CASSPPTGVTDTQYF. The CDR3 DNA reads TGCGCCAGCAGCCCACCGACAGGGGTCACAGATACGCAGTATTTT.

The V call is TRBV7-2, the J call TRBJ1-2, with TRBD1 as a possible D gene (5 bases). The V end lost 3 bases, the J end lost 8 bases, and 19 bases lay between the germline ends. Looked up from germline, CDR1 is SGHTA and CDR2 is FQGNSA. This CDR3 comprises 15 residues. The chain's CDR3 is CASSFPGRGHAGYTF. CDR3 coding DNA: TGTGCCAGCAGCTTCCCCGGGAGGGGCCATGCCGGCTACACCTTC.

This clone appeared a few times. V is TRBV18 and J is TRBJ2-7; D gene ambiguous. The germline V gene has CDR1 KGHSH and CDR2 LQKENI. V lost 5 bases, J lost 3 bases, and 8 bases lay in between. The CDR3 spans 12 residues. The CDR3 spells CASSSTGYEQYF. The CDR3 DNA reads as TGTGCCAGCTCATCCACTGGCTACGAGCAGTACTTC.

The chain combines TRBV2 with TRBJ1-5, with D uncertain. The germline CDR1 and CDR2 sequences are SNHLY and FYNNEI. The germline V and J ends were trimmed by 7 bases and 4 bases, with 11 bases remaining between them. The CDR3 extends over 13 amino acids. The CDR3 protein is CASTSRMNQPQHF. The CDR3 coding sequence is TGTGCCAGCACGAGTAGAATGAATCAGCCCCAGCATTTT.

This chain links TRBV6-1 with TRBJ1-4, with a weak D call TRBD1 (5 bases). Germline V gene data show CDR1 as MNHNS and CDR2 as SASEGT. The CDR3 spans 16 residues. V was shortened by 4 bases and J by 4 bases, with 16 bases between the two germline ends. The CDR3 DNA reads as TGTGCCAGCAGTGGCTCTTGGAGGGACTATAATGAAAAACTGTTTTTT. Its translation: CASSGSWRDYNEKLFF.

This chain connects TRBV21-1 to TRBJ2-5; the table's D call of TRBD1 was not tested on the DNA. Near its end, the DNA agrees better with TRBJ2-7, so the J call may be wrong. TRBV21-1 is assigned pseudogene status. There are 15 residues in the CDR3. CDR3 sequence (DNA): TGTGCCAGCACCAGTGGTGTTGAAGGGGTCTACGAGCAGTACTTC. It encodes CASTSGVEGVYEQYF.

CDR3 residues: CAWSGAADTQYF. CDR3 sequence (DNA): TGTGCCTGGAGTGGAGCCGCAGATACGCAGTATTTT. This chain joins TRBV30 and TRBJ2-3; D unresolved. Trimming pared 1 base from V and 4 bases from J, leaving 6 bases between. The CDR3 has 12 residues. Germline V gene data show CDR1 as GTSNPN and CDR2 as SVGIG (reference sequence).

This chain's CDR3 is CASSLGRTSGRGEQYF. The CDR3 nucleotides are TGCGCCAGCAGCTTGGGGCGGACTAGCGGGAGAGGCGAGCAGTACTTC. The chain employs TRBV5-1 and TRBJ2-7, with 13 bases lining up with TRBD2. After removal of 0 bases from V and 6 bases from J, the junction contained 6 bases not matched to a gene. The CDR3 length is 16 residues. Germline V gene data show CDR1 as SGHRS and CDR2 as YFSETQ.

The chain couples TRBV5-1 to TRBJ1-1; 8 bases map to TRBD1. The J segment lost 4 bases and the V segment lost 0 bases, leaving 11 bases of the junction unmatched. Germline V gene lookup returns CDR1 SGHRS and CDR2 YFSETQ. The CDR3 spans 17 residues. The CDR3 here is CASSLVPQGAMGTEAFF. DNA of the CDR3: TGCGCCAGCAGCTTGGTCCCCCAGGGGGCAATGGGCACTGAAGCTTTCTTT. Full variable domain (rest looked up from reference TRBV5-1 and TRBJ1-1): KAGVTQTPRYLIKTRGQQVTLSCSPISGHRSVSWYQQTPGQGLQFLFEYFSETQRNKGNFPGRFSGRQFSNSRSEMNVSTLELGDSALYLCASSLVPQGAMGTEAFFGQGTRLTVV.

The DNA of the CDR3 is TGTGCCAGCAGTGAACTGAGGGGGATCTATGGCTACACCTTC. Its translation is CASSELRGIYGYTF. V and J are TRBV2 and TRBJ1-2, with D possibly TRBD1 on 6 matching bases. Germline V gene lookup returns CDR1 SNHLY and CDR2 FYNNEI. Trimming left V 2 bases short and J 4 bases short, with 11 bases between. The CDR3 runs 14 residues.

On this clone: An end of the junction differs from the germline gene, which may be a read error. The chain employs TRBV7-9 and TRBJ1-2; TRBD1 agrees at 8 bases. The CDR3 spans 17 residues. CDR1 and CDR2 from the germline V gene are SEHNR and FQNEAQ (reference sequence). Written as DNA, the CDR3 is TGTTCCAGCAGCTTAGGGGGCGCAGGGGGCAGATTCTATGGCTACACCTTC. It is translated as CSSSLGGAGGRFYGYTF.

The V gene is TRBV7-6, the J gene TRBJ2-1; D is ambiguous. Per germline, CDR1 SGHVS and CDR2 FNYEAQ. CDR3 length: 17 residues. V lost 1 base and J lost 0, with 13 bases in between. CDR3 DNA: TGTGCCAGCAGCTTAGTAGGCGCTAGTAGCTCCTACAATGAGCAGTTCTTC. This translates into CASSLVGASSSYNEQFF.

The rearrangement links TRBV6-5 to TRBJ2-5; D is unclear. V was trimmed by 6 bases and J by 0 bases, leaving 5 bases between them. Germline lookup yields CDR1 MNHEY and CDR2 SVGAGI. The CDR3 runs to 12 residues. DNA for the CDR3: TGTGCCAGCAGACGGTACCAAGAGACCCAGTACTTC. The encoded protein is CASRRYQETQYF.

This clone was seen a handful of times. The chain couples TRBV4-3 to TRBJ2-3, with 11 bases identical to TRBD2. Germline V lookup: CDR1 LGHNA, CDR2 YSLEER. J lost 2 bases, V lost 1 base, and 2 bases had no gene match. This CDR3 contains 16 residues. The CDR3 is CASSQGGLAATDTQYF. The CDR3 nucleotides are TGCGCCAGCAGCCAAGGGGGACTAGCGGCCACAGATACGCAGTATTTT.

This clone appeared a single time. The chain employs TRBV6-5 and TRBJ2-7, with D unclear. This CDR3 is 15 amino acids long. V gave up 0 bases and J gave up 0 bases, with 9 bases separating them. From germline, CDR1 is MNHEY and CDR2 SVGAGI. CDR3 residues: CASSYSFLSSYEQYF. CDR3 DNA sequence: TGTGCCAGCAGTTACTCGTTTCTTAGCTCCTACGAGCAGTACTTC.

This chain joins TRBV30 and TRBJ2-1; D remains ambiguous. V was shortened by 3 bases and J by 8 bases, with 14 bases between the two germline ends. Looked up from germline, CDR1 is GTSNPN and CDR2 is SVGIG (reference sequence). The CDR3 is 13 residues long. The CDR3 coding sequence is TGTGCCTGGAGCCTCTTATTGCGTCATGAGCAGTTCTTC. It yields the protein CAWSLLLRHEQFF.

The rearrangement links TRBV5-6 to TRBJ2-7; D ambiguous. Trimming took off 2 bases at V and 7 bases at J, with 10 bases between the two ends. CDR1 SGHDT and CDR2 YYEEEE come from the germline V gene. This CDR3 has 12 residues. DNA of the CDR3: TGTGCCAGCAGCTTATCCTCGAGGGAGCAGTACTTC. This translates into CASSLSSREQYF.

The chain links TRBV2 to TRBJ2-5; D perhaps matches TRBD1 (5 bases). The CDR3 contains 14 residues. Germline V CDR1 and CDR2: SNHLY, FYNNEI. Trimming shortened V by 4 bases and J by 2 bases, and 11 bases separated the two germline ends. Here the CDR3 reads CASSGRTNQETQYF. In nucleotides, the CDR3 is TGTGCCAGCAGTGGACGGACAAATCAAGAGACCCAGTACTTC. Filled out from reference TRBV2 and TRBJ2-5, the complete variable domain reads EPEVTQTPSHQVTQMGQEVILRCVPISNHLYFYWYRQILGQKVEFLVSFYNNEISEKSEIFDDQFSVERPDGSNFTLKIRSTKLEDSAMYFCASSGRTNQETQYFGPGTRLLVL.